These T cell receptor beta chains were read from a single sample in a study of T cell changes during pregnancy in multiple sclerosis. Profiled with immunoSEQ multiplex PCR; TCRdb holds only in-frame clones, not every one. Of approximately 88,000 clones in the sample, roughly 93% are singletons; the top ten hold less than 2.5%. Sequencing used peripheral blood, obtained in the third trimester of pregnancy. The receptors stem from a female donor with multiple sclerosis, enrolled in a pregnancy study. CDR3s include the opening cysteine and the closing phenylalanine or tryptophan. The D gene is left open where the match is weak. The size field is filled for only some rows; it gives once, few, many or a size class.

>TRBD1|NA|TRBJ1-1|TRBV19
CASSRRQGDTEAFF
TGTGCCAGTAGTAGGAGACAGGGTGACACTGAAGCTTTCTTT
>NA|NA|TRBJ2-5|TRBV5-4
CASSLGLDQETQYF
TGTGCCAGCAGCTTGGGACTAGACCAAGAGACCCAGTACTTC
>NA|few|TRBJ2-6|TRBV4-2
CASSQDSNSGANVLTF
TGTGCCAGCAGCCAAGATAGCAACTCTGGGGCCAACGTCCTGACTTTC
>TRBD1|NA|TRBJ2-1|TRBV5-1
CASSSYRDREYNEQFF
TGCGCCAGCAGCTCATACCGGGACAGGGAGTACAATGAGCAGTTCTTC
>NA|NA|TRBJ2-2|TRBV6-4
CASSGRGGTGELFF
TGTGCCAGCAGTGGGCGAGGCGGCACCGGGGAGCTGTTTTTT
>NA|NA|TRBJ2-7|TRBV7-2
CASSQGTLISYEQYF
TGTGCCAGCAGCCAAGGGACTCTGATATCCTACGAGCAGTACTTC
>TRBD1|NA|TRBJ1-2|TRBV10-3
CAISARDSPIEGYTF
TGTGCCATCAGTGCTCGGGACAGTCCGATTGAGGGCTACACCTTC
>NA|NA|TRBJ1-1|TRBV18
CASSSPAGADTEAFF
TGTGCCAGCTCCTCCCCGGCAGGGGCGGACACTGAAGCTTTCTTT
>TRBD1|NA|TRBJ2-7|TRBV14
CASSQPGQGYEQYF
TGTGCCAGCAGCCAACCGGGACAGGGGTACGAGCAGTACTTC
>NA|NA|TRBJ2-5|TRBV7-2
CASRRGHGETQYF
TGTGCCAGCAGGAGAGGGCATGGGGAGACCCAGTACTTC
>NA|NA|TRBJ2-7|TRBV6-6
CASVTSGTGPYEQYF
TGTGCCAGCGTAACGTCCGGGACTGGTCCTTACGAGCAGTACTTC
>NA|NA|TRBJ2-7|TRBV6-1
CASRPTPSYEQYF
TGTGCCAGCAGACCTACTCCCTCCTACGAGCAGTACTTC
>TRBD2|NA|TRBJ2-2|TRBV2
CASTKELAGISNTGELFF
TGTGCCAGCACAAAAGAGCTAGCGGGAATATCGAACACCGGGGAGCTGTTTTTT
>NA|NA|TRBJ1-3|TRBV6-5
CASSRGVGSGNTIYF
TGTGCCAGCAGTCGGGGGGTAGGCTCTGGAAACACCATATATTTT
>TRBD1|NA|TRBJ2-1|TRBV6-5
CASSYSGQGAYNEQFF
TGTGCCAGCAGTTACTCGGGACAGGGGGCCTACAATGAGCAGTTCTTC